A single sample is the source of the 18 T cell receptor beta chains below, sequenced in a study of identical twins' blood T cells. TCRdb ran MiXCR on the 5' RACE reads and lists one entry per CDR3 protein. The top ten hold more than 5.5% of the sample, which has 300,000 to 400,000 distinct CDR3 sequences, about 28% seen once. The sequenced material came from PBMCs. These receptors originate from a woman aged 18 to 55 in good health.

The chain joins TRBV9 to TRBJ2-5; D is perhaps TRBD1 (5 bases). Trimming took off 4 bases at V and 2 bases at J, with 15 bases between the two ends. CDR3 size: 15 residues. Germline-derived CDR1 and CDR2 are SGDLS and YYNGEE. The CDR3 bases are TGTGCCAGCAGCCCCCGAGTCAGGGAACAAGAGACCCAGTACTTC. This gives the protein CASSPRVREQETQYF.

CDR3 in DNA: TGTGCCAGCAGTCGTCGCGAGATTAATGAAAAACTGTTTTTT. Protein sequence: CASSRREINEKLFF. The chain recombines TRBV7-9 with TRBJ1-4, with D unclear. Germline loops: CDR1 SEHNR, CDR2 FQNEAQ (reference sequence). The CDR3 length is 14 residues. Trimming removed 6 bases at V and 4 bases at J, with 12 bases between.

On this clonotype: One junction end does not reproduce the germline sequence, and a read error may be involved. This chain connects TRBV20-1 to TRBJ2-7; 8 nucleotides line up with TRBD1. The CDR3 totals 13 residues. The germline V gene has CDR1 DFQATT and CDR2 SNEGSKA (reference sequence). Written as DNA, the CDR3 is TGCAGTGCTAGTCGACAGGGGATCCACGAACAGTACTTC. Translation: CSASRQGIHEQYF.

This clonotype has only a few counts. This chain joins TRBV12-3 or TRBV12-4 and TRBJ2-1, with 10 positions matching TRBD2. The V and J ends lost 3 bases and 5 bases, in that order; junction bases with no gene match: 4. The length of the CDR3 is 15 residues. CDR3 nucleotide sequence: TGTGCCAGCAGTTTGGTTGGGACTAGCGACAATGAGCAGTTCTTC. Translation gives CASSLVGTSDNEQFF.

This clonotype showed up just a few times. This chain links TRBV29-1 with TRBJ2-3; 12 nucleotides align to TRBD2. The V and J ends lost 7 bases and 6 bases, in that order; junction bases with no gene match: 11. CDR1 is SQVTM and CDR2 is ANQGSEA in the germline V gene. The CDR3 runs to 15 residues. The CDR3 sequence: CSGTGTSGSLDTQYF. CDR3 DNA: TGCAGCGGTACTGGGACTAGCGGGTCGTTGGATACGCAGTATTTT.

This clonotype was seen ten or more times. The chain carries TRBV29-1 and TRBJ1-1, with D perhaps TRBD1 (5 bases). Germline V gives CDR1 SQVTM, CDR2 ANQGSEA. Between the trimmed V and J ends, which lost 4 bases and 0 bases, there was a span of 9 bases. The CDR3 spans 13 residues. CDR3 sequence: CSVGGIMNTEAFF. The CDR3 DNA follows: TGCAGCGTTGGGGGGATCATGAACACTGAAGCTTTCTTT. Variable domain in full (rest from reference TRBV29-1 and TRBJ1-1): SAVISQKPSRDICQRGTSLTIQCQVDSQVTMMFWYRQQPGQSLTLIATANQGSEATYESGFVIDKFPISRPNLTFSTLTVSNMSPEDSSIYLCSVGGIMNTEAFFGQGTRLTVV.

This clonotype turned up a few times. The CDR3 sequence is CASSTRTGAGELFF. In DNA, the CDR3 is TGCGCCAGCAGCACGAGGACAGGGGCCGGGGAGCTGTTTTTT. The V and J genes are TRBV5-1 and TRBJ2-2, with 9 bases lining up with TRBD1. This CDR3 is 14 amino acids long. V lost 4 bases, J lost 6 bases, and 4 bases stayed unmatched. Germline CDR1 reads SGHRS; CDR2 reads YFSETQ. Full variable domain (rest looked up from reference TRBV5-1 and TRBJ2-2): KAGVTQTPRYLIKTRGQQVTLSCSPISGHRSVSWYQQTPGQGLQFLFEYFSETQRNKGNFPGRFSGRQFSNSRSEMNVSTLELGDSALYLCASSTRTGAGELFFGEGSRLTVL.

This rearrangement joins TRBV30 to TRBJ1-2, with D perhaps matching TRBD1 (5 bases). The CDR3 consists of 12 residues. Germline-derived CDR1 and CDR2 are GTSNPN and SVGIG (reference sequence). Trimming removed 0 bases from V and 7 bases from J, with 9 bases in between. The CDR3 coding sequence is TGTGCCTGGAGTGTATCAGGGTTTGGCTACACCTTC. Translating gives CAWSVSGFGYTF.

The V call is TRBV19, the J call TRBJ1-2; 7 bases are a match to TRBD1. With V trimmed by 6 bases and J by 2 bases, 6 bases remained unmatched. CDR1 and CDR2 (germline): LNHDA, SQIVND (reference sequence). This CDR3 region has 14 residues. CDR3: CASRRTGLNYGYTF. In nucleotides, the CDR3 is TGTGCCAGTAGAAGGACAGGTCTAAACTATGGCTACACCTTC.

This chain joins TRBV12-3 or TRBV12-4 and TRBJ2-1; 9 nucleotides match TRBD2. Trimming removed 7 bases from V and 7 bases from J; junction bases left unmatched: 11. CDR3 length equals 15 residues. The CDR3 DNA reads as TGTGCCAGCACCCTTAGCGGGAGAGAAAGTAATGAGCAGTTCTTC. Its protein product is CASTLSGRESNEQFF.

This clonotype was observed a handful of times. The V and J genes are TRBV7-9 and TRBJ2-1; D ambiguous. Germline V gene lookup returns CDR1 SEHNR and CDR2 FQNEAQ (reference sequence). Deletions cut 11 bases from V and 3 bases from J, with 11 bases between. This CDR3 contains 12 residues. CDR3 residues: CAGWYYYNEQFF. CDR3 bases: TGTGCCGGATGGTATTACTACAATGAGCAGTTCTTC.

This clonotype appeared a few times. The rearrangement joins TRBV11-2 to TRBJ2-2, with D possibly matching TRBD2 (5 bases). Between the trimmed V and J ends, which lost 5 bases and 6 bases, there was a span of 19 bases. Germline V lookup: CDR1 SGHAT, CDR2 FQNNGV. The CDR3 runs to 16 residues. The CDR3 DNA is TGTGCCAGCAGCCCTATCTCCGGGGTGTCCGCCGGGGAGCTGTTTTTT. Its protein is CASSPISGVSAGELFF.

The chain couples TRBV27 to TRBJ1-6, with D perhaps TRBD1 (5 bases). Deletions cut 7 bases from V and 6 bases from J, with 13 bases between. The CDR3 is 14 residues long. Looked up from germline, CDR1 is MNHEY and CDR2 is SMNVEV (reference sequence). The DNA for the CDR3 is TGTGCCAGCACCATGGGGCGGACTAATTCACCCCTCCACTTT. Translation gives CASTMGRTNSPLHF.

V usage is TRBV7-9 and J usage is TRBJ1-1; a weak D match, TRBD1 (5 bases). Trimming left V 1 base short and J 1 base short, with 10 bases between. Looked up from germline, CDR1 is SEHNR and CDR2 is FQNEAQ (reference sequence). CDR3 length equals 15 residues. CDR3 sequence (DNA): TGTGCCAGCAGCTTAGTAGACGGGGGGAACACTGAAGCTTTCTTT. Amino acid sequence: CASSLVDGGNTEAFF.

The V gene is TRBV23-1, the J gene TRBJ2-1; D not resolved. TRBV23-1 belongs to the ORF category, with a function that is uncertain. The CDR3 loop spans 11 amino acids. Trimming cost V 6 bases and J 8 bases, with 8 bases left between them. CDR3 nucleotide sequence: TGCGCCAGCAGCCTTCCCGATGAGCAGTTCTTC. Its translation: CASSLPDEQFF.

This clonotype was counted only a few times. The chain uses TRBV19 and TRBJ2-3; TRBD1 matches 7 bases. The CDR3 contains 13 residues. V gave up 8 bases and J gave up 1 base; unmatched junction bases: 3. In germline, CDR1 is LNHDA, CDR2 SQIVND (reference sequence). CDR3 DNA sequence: TGTGCCAGTCGGGACAGAGGCACAGATACGCAGTATTTT. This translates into CASRDRGTDTQYF.

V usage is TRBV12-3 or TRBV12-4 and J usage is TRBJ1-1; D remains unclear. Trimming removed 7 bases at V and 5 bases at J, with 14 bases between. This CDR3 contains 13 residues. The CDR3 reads CASTLRVWTEAFF. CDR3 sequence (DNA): TGTGCCAGCACCCTACGGGTGTGGACTGAAGCTTTCTTT.

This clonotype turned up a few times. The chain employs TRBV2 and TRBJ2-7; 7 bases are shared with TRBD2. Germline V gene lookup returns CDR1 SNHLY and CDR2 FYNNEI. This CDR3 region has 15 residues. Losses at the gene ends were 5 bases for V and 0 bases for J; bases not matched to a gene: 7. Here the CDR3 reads CASSPTGTTSYEQYF. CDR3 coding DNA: TGTGCCAGCAGTCCTACCGGGACTACCTCCTACGAGCAGTACTTC.